Detailed here is one T cell receptor (beta chain). Clones were sequenced by immunoSEQ multiplex PCR, and TCRdb holds only the in-frame ones, with some missing. The sample comprises fewer than 85,000 clones, 80% to 90% of which are singletons, and around 5% rests with the top ten. CDR3 length: 15 amino acids. V shed 2 bases and J shed 1 base, with 9 bases lying between them. From germline, CDR1 is SGHTA and CDR2 FQGNSA. The sample belongs to a study of blood T cell repertoires in COVID-19. The receptor was isolated from a woman older than 75 with active or convalescent COVID-19. Sequencing was done on a sample of peripheral blood. The chain links TRBV7-2 to TRBJ1-5; D possibly corresponds to TRBD1 (6 bases). CDR3 region: CASSLTGQSNQPQHF. CDR3 nucleotide sequence: TGTGCCAGCAGCTTAACAGGACAGAGCAATCAGCCCCAGCATTTT.